Described below is a single T cell receptor beta chain sequence and its context. Its antigen remains unknown. From germline, CDR1 is LNHDA and CDR2 SQIVND (reference sequence). This CDR3 region has 16 residues. These data belong to a study of T cells expressing NK-cell markers. At the level of the study: Among the eight sequenced donors, seven tested HCMV-seropositive and one tested seronegative.

Points from the study as a whole: The same clonotypes also predominated in the CD3+CD56-NKG2C+ fraction of a handful of donors.

5'RACE template switching with UMIs produced the TCR beta cDNA. For each CDR3 protein, TCRdb gives one entry from its re-call of the 5' RACE reads, without DNA. Its table lists 300,000 to 450,000 distinct CDR3 sequences. The sequenced material came from blood T cells: a sorted CD56 or NKG2C T cell subset, CD4+ or CD8+ T cells, or bulk PBMC T cells (not recorded which). The clonotype originates from a man aged 18 to 70 in good health. The rearrangement links TRBV19 to TRBJ2-2; TCRdb gives TRBD1 as the D gene, but with no DNA this cannot be confirmed. The CDR3 reads CASTTTRRGGTGELFF.